This T cell receptor beta chain is drawn from a study of human T cells and chemical hapten exposure. One entry per CDR3 protein results from TCRdb running MiXCR on the RACE reads. The repertoire holds some 74,000 distinct CDR3 sequences, with 14% as singletons. Germline V lookup: CDR1 MDHEN, CDR2 SYDVKM. This CDR3 spans 15 amino acids. Trimming took off 5 bases at V and 4 bases at J, with 15 bases between the two ends. This clonotype was counted once. Indicated time point: pre-sensitization, week 0. Treatment specified: therapeutic diphenylcyclopropenone sensitization with weekly scalp DPC. The V gene is TRBV28, the J gene TRBJ2-1; D unclear. The clonotype was recovered from a woman aged 45-65 years with alopecia areata. Some clones in this sample may be carry-over from other donors' samples. This material consisted of whole blood, taken in connection with sensitization to the hapten diphenylcyclopropenone (DPC). The CDR3 sequence is CASSVSLLRYNEQFF. Written as DNA, the CDR3 is TGTGCCAGCAGTGTCTCCCTATTAAGATACAATGAGCAGTTCTTC. The whole variable domain, remainder taken from reference TRBV28 and TRBJ2-1, is DVKVTQSSRYLVKRTGEKVFLECVQDMDHENMFWYRQDPGLGLRLIYFSYDVKMKEKGDIPEGYSVSREKKERFSLILESASTNQTSMYLCASSVSLLRYNEQFFGPGTRLTVL.